This TCR beta chain was identified during a study of OX40 agonist ivuxolimab in advanced cancers. Trimming took off 3 bases at V and 4 bases at J, with 12 bases between the two ends. Germline CDR1 is SEHNR and CDR2 is FQNEAQ (reference sequence). The CDR3 is 15 residues long. Profiled with immunoSEQ multiplex PCR; TCRdb holds only in-frame clones, not every one. The data contain approximately 66,000 clones, around 83% of them seen just once; the ten biggest clones take up approximately 3.5%. Anyone with autoimmune disease history or systemic immunosuppression was excluded. The genes are TRBV7-9 and TRBJ2-2; maybe TRBD1 (5 bases). The material was CD4+ or CD8+ T cells sorted from blood, obtained in a trial of the OX40 agonist ivuxolimab. The TCR was taken from an adult with an advanced solid tumor such as melanoma, head and neck, liver or kidney cancer. CDR3 nucleotides: TGTGCCAGCAGCTTCACGGGTCAGGGCACCGGGGAGCTGTTTTTT. It translates to CASSFTGQGTGELFF.